Listed below are T cell receptor beta chains from one sample, sequenced in a study of blood T cells in healthy people across ages. TCRdb reprocessed the 5' RACE reads via MiXCR and lists one record per CDR3 protein. Here the sample spans 750,000 to 850,000 distinct CDR3 sequences, 25% being singletons. This sample was shared with a second study, whose subject was T cells of mothers and their children.

The sequenced sample was blood. These receptors came from a boy aged 10-17 years in good health. Each CDR3 is given with its conserved first and last residue. The D gene is left open where the match is weak. Some rows mark clone size as missing; the rest say once, few, many or name a class of expanded clone.

D	V	J	size	CDR3	DNA
TRBD1	TRBV5-1	TRBJ2-7	.	CASSTTTGGNEQYF	TGCGCCAGCAGCACCACGACAGGGGGTAACGAGCAGTACTTC
.	TRBV20-1	TRBJ1-1	few	CSALGAFF	TGCAGTGCCCTTGGGGCTTTCTTT
.	TRBV7-2	TRBJ1-1	.	CASSWAGDTEAFF	TGTGCCAGCAGCTGGGCCGGGGACACTGAAGCTTTCTTT
.	TRBV6-2/TRBV6-3	TRBJ2-7	few	CASLESTNGDYEQYF	TGTGCCAGCCTTGAGTCCACCAATGGGGACTACGAGCAGTACTTC
.	TRBV11-2	TRBJ2-1	.	CASSLDWSGAIEQFF	TGTGCCAGCAGCTTAGATTGGTCGGGAGCGATTGAGCAGTTCTTC
.	TRBV4-3	TRBJ2-5	few	CASSLGISAQETQYF	TGCGCCAGCAGCTTAGGTATAAGCGCTCAAGAGACCCAGTACTTC
TRBD1	TRBV5-6	TRBJ2-7	few	CASSLRQGIHEQYF	TGTGCCAGCAGCTTGAGACAGGGGATCCACGAGCAGTACTTC
.	TRBV18	TRBJ2-7	.	CASSIRDPYEQYF	TGTGCCAGCTCCATCCGAGATCCCTACGAGCAGTACTTC
TRBD2	TRBV7-9	TRBJ2-1	few	CASSSLKPGLAHYNEQFF	TGTGCCAGCAGCTCCCTAAAGCCGGGACTAGCGCACTACAATGAGCAGTTCTTC
TRBD1	TRBV7-2	TRBJ1-4	.	CASSLAFRGDEKLFF	TGTGCCAGCAGCTTAGCGTTCAGGGGGGACGAAAAACTGTTTTTT
TRBD1	TRBV7-6	TRBJ2-1	many	CASSLAEGARKQFF	TGTGCCAGCAGCTTAGCTGAGGGGGCGCGAAAGCAGTTCTTC